What follows are 29 T cell receptor beta chains derived from one specimen sequenced in a study of cytomegalovirus exposure and HLA in healthy donors. A multiplex PCR was run with 60 Vbeta primers and 13 Jbeta primers. The table came from immunoSEQ multiplex PCR; TCRdb's copy has only in-frame clones and leaves some out. The sample includes more than 45,000 clones, 82% of them seen just once. The specimen sequenced was PBMCs. All receptors come from a man aged 25 to 40 in good health and CMV-seronegative.

The chain links TRBV10-3 to TRBJ1-2, with D possibly TRBD1 on 6 matching bases. V lost 6 bases to trimming and J lost 2 bases, with 19 bases between them. The CDR3 loop spans 16 amino acids. Per germline, CDR1 ENHRY and CDR2 SYGVKD. CDR3 region: CAIRENNRDMNYGYTF. In DNA form, the CDR3 reads TGTGCCATCAGAGAGAATAACAGGGATATGAACTATGGCTACACCTTC.

The chain has TRBV29-1 and TRBJ2-7; weak D call: TRBD1 (5 bases). With 1 base removed from V and 2 bases from J, the gap between germline ends came to 12 bases. Germline V gives CDR1 SQVTM, CDR2 ANQGSEA. The CDR3 has 14 residues. For the CDR3, the DNA is TGCAGCGTTGAAGGATGGGGCAGAACCTACGAGCAGTACTTC. It encodes CSVEGWGRTYEQYF.

V is TRBV5-1 and J is TRBJ1-5; D is unresolved. This CDR3 spans 14 amino acids. V lost 4 bases and J 4 bases, leaving 12 bases between the germline ends. The V gene's germline CDR1 is SGHRS and CDR2 YFSETQ. This CDR3 reads CASSPGELNQPQHF. DNA for the CDR3: TGCGCCAGCAGCCCCGGGGAACTAAATCAGCCCCAGCATTTT. Combining the CDR3 with reference TRBV5-1 and TRBJ1-5 gives the whole variable domain KAGVTQTPRYLIKTRGQQVTLSCSPISGHRSVSWYQQTPGQGLQFLFEYFSETQRNKGNFPGRFSGRQFSNSRSEMNVSTLELGDSALYLCASSPGELNQPQHFGDGTRLSIL.

The rearrangement uses TRBV2 and TRBJ1-2; D might be TRBD1 (6 bases). CDR1 is SNHLY, CDR2 FYNNEI, per germline. CDR3 size: 15 residues. V was clipped by 7 bases and J by 0 bases, with 15 bases between them. The CDR3 bases are TGTGCCAGCACCAAAGGGGGAAGGCCTAACTATGGCTACACCTTC. It codes for CASTKGGRPNYGYTF.

In its sample, this clone was seen a few times. The CDR3 loop reads CASSVGLGSGEKLFF. DNA of the CDR3: TGTGCCAGCAGCGTAGGTCTAGGGTCGGGAGAAAAACTGTTTTTT. The V gene is TRBV9, the J gene TRBJ1-4; D is unresolved. Germline values: CDR1 SGDLS, CDR2 YYNGEE. V shed 0 bases and J shed 8 bases, with 14 bases lying between them. The CDR3 length is 15 residues.

The rearrangement links TRBV27 to TRBJ1-1, with D unresolved. V was clipped by 9 bases and J by 5 bases, with 13 bases between them. Germline V lookup: CDR1 MNHEY, CDR2 SMNVEV (reference sequence). The CDR3 sequence is 12 residues long. The CDR3 DNA follows: TGTGCCAGACTCCTGGTCGTAACTGAAGCTTTCTTT. It is translated as CARLLVVTEAFF.

This chain connects TRBV5-4 to TRBJ1-2, with D uncertain. The germline CDR1 and CDR2 sequences are SGHNT and YYREEE (reference sequence). V lost 4 bases and J 7 bases, leaving 8 bases between the germline ends. This CDR3 has 11 residues. The CDR3, as DNA: TGTGCCAGCAGCCGTCGGGGTGGCTACACCTTC. It codes for CASSRRGGYTF.

The V gene is TRBV19, the J gene TRBJ2-1; maybe TRBD2 (5 bases). The germline V gene encodes CDR1 LNHDA and CDR2 SQIVND (reference sequence). With 7 bases removed from V and 0 bases from J, the gap between germline ends came to 10 bases. There are 14 residues in the CDR3. The CDR3: CASNQGSSYNEQFF. For the CDR3, the DNA is TGTGCCAGTAATCAAGGGAGCTCCTACAATGAGCAGTTCTTC.

This clone has just a few counts. This sequence joins TRBV6-1 and TRBJ1-6; 9 bases match TRBD1. The CDR3 contains 16 residues. V lost 4 bases, J lost 7 bases, and 8 bases stayed unmatched. The germline CDR1 and CDR2 sequences are MNHNS and SASEGT. The CDR3 sequence is CASSGLSGQGNSPLHF. The CDR3 DNA follows: TGTGCCAGCAGTGGACTGTCGGGACAGGGAAATTCACCCCTCCACTTT.

V is TRBV7-9 and J is TRBJ1-2, with D hard to call. This CDR3 region has 12 residues. The germline CDR1 and CDR2 sequences are SEHNR and FQNEAQ (reference sequence). With 5 bases removed from V and 3 bases from J, the gap between germline ends came to 7 bases. DNA for the CDR3: TGTGCCAGCAGCCTGGACTACTATGGCTACACCTTC. This codes for CASSLDYYGYTF.

This clone was seen once. The CDR3 reads CASTQGAPYEQYF. Written as DNA, the CDR3 is TGTGCCAGCACCCAGGGGGCTCCCTACGAGCAGTACTTC. The chain links TRBV6-1 to TRBJ2-7, with TRBD1 matching 8 bases. The CDR3 is 13 amino acids. V dropped 7 bases and J dropped 2; count of bases not matched to a gene: 4. Germline loops: CDR1 MNHNS, CDR2 SASEGT.

For this clone: The conserved phenylalanine or tryptophan is not found at the CDR3 terminus, so this likely reflects a read error. The chain employs TRBV7-2 and TRBJ2-7, with D possibly TRBD2 on 7 matching bases. CDR1 is SGHTA, CDR2 FQGNSA, per germline. V lost 5 bases and J lost 7, with 24 bases in between. The CDR3 runs to 16 residues. CDR3 loop: CASSQFGGAGAWEQYL. The CDR3 bases are TGTGCCAGCAGCCAATTTGGCGGCGCGGGGGCCTGGGAGCAGTACCTC.

V usage is TRBV21-1 and J usage is TRBJ2-2; the DNA was not compared with TRBD1, the D call given in the table. TRBV21-1 is labeled a pseudogene. The CDR3 is made up of 15 amino acids. CDR3 protein: CASSPGTENTGELFF. In DNA form, the CDR3 reads TGTGCCAGCAGTCCTGGAACAGAAAACACCGGGGAGCTGTTTTTT.

This chain connects TRBV7-2 to TRBJ2-1; 8 bases line up with TRBD1. Germline CDR1 is SGHTA and CDR2 is FQGNSA. This CDR3 has 17 amino acids. V lost 6 bases, J lost 4 bases, and 14 bases stayed unmatched. CDR3 amino acids: CASSRQGSPFIYNEQFF. In DNA, the CDR3 is TGTGCCAGCAGTCGACAGGGGTCCCCTTTCATTTACAATGAGCAGTTCTTC.

This sequence joins TRBV7-2 and TRBJ2-1; 8 bases are shared with TRBD1. V was pared by 3 bases and J by 6 bases, with 7 bases of the junction left unmatched. The CDR3 runs to 15 residues. In germline, CDR1 is SGHTA, CDR2 FQGNSA. The CDR3 spells CASSFLTGGGNEQFF. CDR3 nucleotide sequence: TGTGCCAGCAGCTTTCTAACAGGGGGTGGCAATGAGCAGTTCTTC.

Comment on this clone: Germline is not matched at one junction end, which may reflect a read error. This chain links TRBV7-7 with TRBJ2-1; 7 nucleotides match TRBD1. The CDR3 has 15 amino acids. Germline lookup yields CDR1 SSHAT and CDR2 FNYEAQ (reference sequence). CDR3 DNA sequence: TGTGCTAGCAGCTTAGTAGGGGGCGCGTACAATGAGCAGTTCTTC. It codes for CASSLVGGAYNEQFF. Based on the CDR3 plus reference TRBV7-7 and TRBJ2-1, the full variable domain is GAGVSQSPRYKVTKRGQDVTLRCDPISSHATLYWYQQALGQGPEFLTYFNYEAQPDKSGLPSDRFSAERPEGSISTLTIQRTEQRDSAMYRCASSLVGGAYNEQFFGPGTRLTVL.

This chain connects TRBV6-1 to TRBJ1-1; 9 bases map to TRBD1. V lost 6 bases to trimming and J lost 7 bases; unmatched junction nucleotides: 6. In germline, CDR1 is MNHNS, CDR2 SASEGT. This CDR3 is 13 amino acids long. The CDR3 DNA follows: TGTGCCAGCAGAGGGGGACAGGGCTTTGAAGCTTTCTTT. Translating gives CASRGGQGFEAFF.

The gene calls are TRBV7-9 and TRBJ2-2; 7 bases align to TRBD2. The germline V gene encodes CDR1 SEHNR and CDR2 FQNEAQ (reference sequence). V shed 5 bases and J 7 bases; nucleotides not matched to a gene: 4. The CDR3 length is 13 residues. Here the CDR3 DNA reads TGTGCCAGCAGCAGGCGGGGGTTCGGGGAGCTGTTTTTT. Its protein product is CASSRRGFGELFF.

V gene TRBV12-5 combines with J gene TRBJ2-7, with TRBD1 identical over 9 bases. Germline V lookup: CDR1 LGHNT, CDR2 FRNRAP. This CDR3 is built from 17 residues. Trimming cost V 1 base and J 2 bases; bases outside gene matches: 9. DNA for the CDR3: TGTGCTAGTGGTTTGGCACCTGGGACAGGGACGCCCTACGAGCAGTACTTC. Translating it yields CASGLAPGTGTPYEQYF.

This sequence joins TRBV19 and TRBJ1-1; D remains unclear. This CDR3 comprises 14 residues. Trimming took 4 bases from V and 0 from J, leaving 9 bases between them. CDR1 is LNHDA, CDR2 SQIVND, per germline (reference sequence). CDR3 DNA: TGTGCCAGTAGTACAGTTCGATTGAACACTGAAGCTTTCTTT. Translated, it gives CASSTVRLNTEAFF.

This sequence joins TRBV30 and TRBJ1-1; D is unclear. Germline V gene data show CDR1 as GTSNPN and CDR2 as SVGIG (reference sequence). Trimming stripped 2 bases from V and 6 bases from J, with 22 bases between. CDR3 length: 16 residues. The CDR3 loop is CAWSPPAAAEDPEAFF. The DNA of the CDR3 is TGTGCCTGGAGTCCCCCTGCGGCCGCAGAAGACCCTGAAGCTTTCTTT.

The genes are TRBV5-1 and TRBJ2-5, with 7 bases fitting TRBD1. J gave up 1 base and V 0 bases, and 3 bases lay outside the gene matches. CDR1 SGHRS and CDR2 YFSETQ come from the germline V gene. The CDR3 length is 15 residues. CDR3 nucleotide sequence: TGCGCCAGCAGCTTGGTGTGGGACAGCCAAGAGACCCAGTACTTC. This codes for CASSLVWDSQETQYF.

This rearrangement joins TRBV28 to TRBJ2-5; D is uncertain. Per the germline V gene, CDR1 is MDHEN and CDR2 is SYDVKM. CDR3 length: 12 residues. The V end was cut by 7 bases, the J end by 1 base, with 7 bases between. The CDR3 DNA is TGTGCCAGCAAAACAGCCCAAGAGACCCAGTACTTC. Translation: CASKTAQETQYF.

The chain carries TRBV10-1 and TRBJ2-3, with 7 bases that match TRBD1. The V gene end was trimmed by 5 bases and the J gene end by 5 bases; junction bases not matched to a gene: 4. Per the germline V gene, CDR1 is WNHNN and CDR2 is SYGVQD (reference sequence). The CDR3 length is 13 residues. The CDR3 here is CASSRQGLDTQYF. CDR3 DNA sequence: TGCGCCAGCAGTAGACAGGGTCTAGATACGCAGTATTTT.

This rearrangement joins TRBV4-1 to TRBJ2-5; 11 bases map to TRBD2. The V and J ends lost 2 bases and 7 bases, in that order; junction bases with no gene match: 6. This CDR3 is 15 amino acids long. CDR1 is MGHRA and CDR2 is YSYEKL in the germline V gene. Here the CDR3 reads CASSQPGLAGGTQYF. The CDR3 DNA follows: TGCGCCAGCAGCCAACCGGGCCTAGCGGGAGGGACCCAGTACTTC.

This sequence joins TRBV4-1 and TRBJ2-6; 10 bases map to TRBD1. Losses at the gene ends were 0 bases for V and 0 bases for J; bases not matched to a gene: 14. CDR1 and CDR2 from the germline V gene are MGHRA and YSYEKL. The CDR3 is made up of 22 amino acids. The CDR3 coding sequence is TGCGCCAGCAGCCAAGACCCCCCCGACCGACAGGGGGCTAGCTCTGGGGCCAACGTCCTGACTTTC. Translation: CASSQDPPDRQGASSGANVLTF.

The V and J genes are TRBV7-2 and TRBJ1-1; D not resolved. The CDR3 is made up of 14 amino acids. V was trimmed by 2 bases and J by 6 bases, leaving 13 bases between them. The germline CDR1 and CDR2 sequences are SGHTA and FQGNSA. CDR3 DNA sequence: TGTGCCAGCAGCTTACCGTTGAGCGGGGCTGAAGCTTTCTTT. Protein: CASSLPLSGAEAFF.

The chain employs TRBV2 and TRBJ2-1; 7 bases are shared with TRBD1. This CDR3 has 14 amino acids. Looked up from germline, CDR1 is SNHLY and CDR2 is FYNNEI. V lost 5 bases to trimming and J lost 4 bases; unmatched junction nucleotides: 5. CDR3 amino acids: CASSRDSSYNEQFF. The CDR3 DNA sequence: TGTGCCAGCAGTCGGGACAGCTCTTACAATGAGCAGTTCTTC.

The CDR3 DNA is TGTGCCAGCAGTGAATTGGCGGGCCGGGCTAATTCACCCCTCCACTTT. It specifies CASSELAGRANSPLHF. This sequence joins TRBV6-1 and TRBJ1-6; D not certain. The germline CDR1 and CDR2 sequences are MNHNS and SASEGT. CDR3 length equals 16 residues. Trimming stripped 2 bases from V and 6 bases from J, with 14 bases between.